This TCR beta chain is from a study of graft-versus-host responses after intestinal transplantation. Turning to the study itself: The whole recipient group had anti-thymocyte globulin induction followed by tacrolimus and steroids for around three years.

Concerning this clone: Its target is not known.

Produced via immunoSEQ multiplex PCR; TCRdb's table is partial and in-frame only. The sample lists tens of thousands of clones; more than 85% were seen once. CDR1 is SEHNR and CDR2 is FQNEAQ in the germline V gene (reference sequence). This CDR3 has 15 amino acids. J was trimmed by 1 base and V by 5 bases; bases with no gene match: 6. Study results and caveats: Early post-transplant falls in HvG clones accompanied the peak levels of circulating GvH clones. GvH clones appeared in recipient marrow, some first in ileum or blood. When patients had graft-donor T cell macrochimerism, their allografts held high graft-versus-host to host-versus-graft clonal ratios.

The starting material was unstimulated CD8+ T cells sorted from spleen or lymph node cells, obtained before intestinal transplant. The genes are TRBV7-9 and TRBJ2-5, with 8 bases lining up with TRBD2. The sequence derives from a human donor who received an intestinal transplant. The CDR3 is CASSILAGGQETQYF. For the CDR3, the DNA is TGTGCCAGCAGCATTTTGGCGGGGGGCCAAGAGACCCAGTACTTC.